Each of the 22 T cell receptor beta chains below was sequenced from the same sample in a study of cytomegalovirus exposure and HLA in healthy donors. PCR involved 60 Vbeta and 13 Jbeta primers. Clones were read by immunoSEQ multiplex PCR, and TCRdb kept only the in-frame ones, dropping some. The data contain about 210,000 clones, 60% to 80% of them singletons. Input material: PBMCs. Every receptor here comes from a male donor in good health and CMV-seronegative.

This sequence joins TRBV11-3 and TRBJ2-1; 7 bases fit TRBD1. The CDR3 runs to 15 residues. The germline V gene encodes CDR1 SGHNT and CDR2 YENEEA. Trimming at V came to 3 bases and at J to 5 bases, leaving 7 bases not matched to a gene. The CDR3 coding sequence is TGTGCCAGCAGCTTCCGGGACAGACCTAACAATGAGCAGTTCTTC. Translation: CASSFRDRPNNEQFF.

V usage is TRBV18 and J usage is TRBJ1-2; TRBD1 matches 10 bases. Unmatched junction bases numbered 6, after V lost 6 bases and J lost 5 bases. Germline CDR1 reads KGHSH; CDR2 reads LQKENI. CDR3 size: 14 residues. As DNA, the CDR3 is TGTGCCAGCTCCAGGGACAGGGGTTCTTATGGCTACACCTTC. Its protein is CASSRDRGSYGYTF.

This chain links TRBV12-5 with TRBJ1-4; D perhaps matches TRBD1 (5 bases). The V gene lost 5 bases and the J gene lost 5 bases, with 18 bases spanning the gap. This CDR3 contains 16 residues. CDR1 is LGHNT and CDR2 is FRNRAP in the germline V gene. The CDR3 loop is CASGKLGGDRNEKLFF. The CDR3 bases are TGTGCTAGTGGTAAGCTCGGGGGTGACCGGAATGAAAAACTGTTTTTT.

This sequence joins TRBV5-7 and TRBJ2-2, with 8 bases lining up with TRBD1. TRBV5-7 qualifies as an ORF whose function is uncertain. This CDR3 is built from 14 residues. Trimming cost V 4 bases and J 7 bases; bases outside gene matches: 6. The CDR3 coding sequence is TGTGCCAGCAGCCCGGGACAGGTTGTCGGGGAGCTGTTTTTT. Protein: CASSPGQVVGELFF.

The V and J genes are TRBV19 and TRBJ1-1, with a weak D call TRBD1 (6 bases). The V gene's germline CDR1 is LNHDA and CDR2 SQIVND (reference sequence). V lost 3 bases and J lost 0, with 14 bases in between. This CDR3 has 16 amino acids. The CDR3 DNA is TGTGCCAGTAGTATCTCAGGGGACGGATTGAACACTGAAGCTTTCTTT. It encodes CASSISGDGLNTEAFF.

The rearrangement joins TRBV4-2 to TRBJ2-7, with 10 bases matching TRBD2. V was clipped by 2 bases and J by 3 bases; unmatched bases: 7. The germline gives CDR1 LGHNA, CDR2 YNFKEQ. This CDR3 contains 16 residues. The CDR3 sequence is CASSQPQTSGFYEQYF. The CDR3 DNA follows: TGTGCCAGCAGCCAACCTCAGACTAGCGGGTTCTACGAGCAGTACTTC.

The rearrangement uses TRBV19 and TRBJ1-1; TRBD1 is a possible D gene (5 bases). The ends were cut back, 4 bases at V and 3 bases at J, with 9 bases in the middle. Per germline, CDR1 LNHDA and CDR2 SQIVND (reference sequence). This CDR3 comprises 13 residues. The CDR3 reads CASSTPGYTEAFF. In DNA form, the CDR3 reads TGTGCCAGTAGTACCCCAGGGTACACTGAAGCTTTCTTT.

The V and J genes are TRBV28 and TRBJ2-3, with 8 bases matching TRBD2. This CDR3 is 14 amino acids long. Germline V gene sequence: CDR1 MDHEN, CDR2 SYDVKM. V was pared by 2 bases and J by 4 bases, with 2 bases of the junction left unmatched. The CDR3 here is CASSLGLAPDTQYF. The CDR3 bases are TGTGCCAGCAGTTTAGGACTAGCCCCAGATACGCAGTATTTT.

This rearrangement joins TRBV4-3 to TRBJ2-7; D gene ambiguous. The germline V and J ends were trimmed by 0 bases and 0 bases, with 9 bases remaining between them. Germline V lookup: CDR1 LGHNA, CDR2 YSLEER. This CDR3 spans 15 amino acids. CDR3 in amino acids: CASSQDPAGSYEQYF. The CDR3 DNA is TGCGCCAGCAGCCAAGATCCGGCAGGCTCCTACGAGCAGTACTTC.

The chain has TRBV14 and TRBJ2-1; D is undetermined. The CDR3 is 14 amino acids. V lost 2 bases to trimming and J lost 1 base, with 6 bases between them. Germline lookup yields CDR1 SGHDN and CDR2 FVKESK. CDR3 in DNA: TGTGCCAGCAGCCAACGCCTATCCTACAATGAGCAGTTCTTC. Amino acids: CASSQRLSYNEQFF.

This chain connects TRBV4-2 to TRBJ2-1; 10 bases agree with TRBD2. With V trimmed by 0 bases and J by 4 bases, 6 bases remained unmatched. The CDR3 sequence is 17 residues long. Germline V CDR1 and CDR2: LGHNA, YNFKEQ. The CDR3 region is CASSQDLAGVPYNEQFF. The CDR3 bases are TGTGCCAGCAGCCAAGACCTAGCGGGGGTCCCTTACAATGAGCAGTTCTTC.

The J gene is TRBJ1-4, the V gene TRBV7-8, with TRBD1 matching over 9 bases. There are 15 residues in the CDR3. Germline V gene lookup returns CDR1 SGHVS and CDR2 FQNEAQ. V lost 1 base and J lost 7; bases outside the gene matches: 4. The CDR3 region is CASSLGGQGFEKLFF. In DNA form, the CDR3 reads TGTGCCAGCAGCTTAGGGGGACAGGGATTTGAAAAACTGTTTTTT.

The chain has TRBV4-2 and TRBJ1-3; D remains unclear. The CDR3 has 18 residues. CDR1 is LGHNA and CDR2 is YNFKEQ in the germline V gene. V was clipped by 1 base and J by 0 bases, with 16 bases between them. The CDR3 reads CASSQGILGEGSGNTIYF. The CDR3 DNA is TGTGCCAGCAGCCAAGGGATTTTGGGCGAGGGCTCTGGAAACACCATATATTTT.

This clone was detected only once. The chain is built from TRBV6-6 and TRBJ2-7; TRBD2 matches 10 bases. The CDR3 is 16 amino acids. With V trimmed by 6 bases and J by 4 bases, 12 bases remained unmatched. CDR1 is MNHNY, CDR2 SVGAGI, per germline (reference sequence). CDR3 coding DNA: TGTGCCAGCAGACCCCGGCCCCCTAGCGGGAGTTACGAGCAGTACTTC. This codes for CASRPRPPSGSYEQYF.

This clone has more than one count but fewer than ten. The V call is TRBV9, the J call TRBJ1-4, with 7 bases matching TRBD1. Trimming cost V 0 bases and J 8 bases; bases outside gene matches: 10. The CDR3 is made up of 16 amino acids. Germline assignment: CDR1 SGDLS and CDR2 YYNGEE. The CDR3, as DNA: TGTGCCAGCAGCGTAGAGGCTGACAGGGCGGGAGAAAAACTGTTTTTT. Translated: CASSVEADRAGEKLFF.

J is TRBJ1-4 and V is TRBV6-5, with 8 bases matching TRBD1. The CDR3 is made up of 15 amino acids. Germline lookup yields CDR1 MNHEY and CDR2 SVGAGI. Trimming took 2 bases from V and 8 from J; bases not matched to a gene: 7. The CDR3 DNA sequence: TGTGCCAGCAGTTACCGGACAGGGAGGGGAGAAAAACTGTTTTTT. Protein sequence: CASSYRTGRGEKLFF.

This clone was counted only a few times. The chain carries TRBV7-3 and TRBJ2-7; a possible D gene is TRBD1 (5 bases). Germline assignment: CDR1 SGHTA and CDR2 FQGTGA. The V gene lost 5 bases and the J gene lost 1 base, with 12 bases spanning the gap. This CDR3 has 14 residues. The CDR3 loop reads CASSLGPGSYEQYF. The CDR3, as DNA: TGTGCCAGCAGCCTAGGCCCAGGGTCCTACGAGCAGTACTTC. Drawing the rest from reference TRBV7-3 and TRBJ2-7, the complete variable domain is GAGVSQTPSNKVTEKGKYVELRCDPISGHTALYWYRQSLGQGPEFLIYFQGTGAADDSGLPNDRFFAVRPEGSVSTLKIQRTERGDSAVYLCASSLGPGSYEQYFGPGTRLTVT.

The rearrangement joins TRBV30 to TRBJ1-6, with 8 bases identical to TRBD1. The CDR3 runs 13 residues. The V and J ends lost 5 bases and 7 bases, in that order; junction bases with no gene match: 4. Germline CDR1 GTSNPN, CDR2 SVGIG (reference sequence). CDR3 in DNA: TGTGCCTGGTCCCAGGGGGCCAATTCACCCCTCCACTTT. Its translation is CAWSQGANSPLHF.

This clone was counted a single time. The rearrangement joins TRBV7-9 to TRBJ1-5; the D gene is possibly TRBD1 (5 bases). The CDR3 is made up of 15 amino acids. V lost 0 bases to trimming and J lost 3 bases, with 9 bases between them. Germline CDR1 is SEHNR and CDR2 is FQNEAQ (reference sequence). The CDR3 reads CASSLAPGPNQPQHF. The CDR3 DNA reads TGTGCCAGCAGCTTAGCTCCAGGGCCCAATCAGCCCCAGCATTTT.

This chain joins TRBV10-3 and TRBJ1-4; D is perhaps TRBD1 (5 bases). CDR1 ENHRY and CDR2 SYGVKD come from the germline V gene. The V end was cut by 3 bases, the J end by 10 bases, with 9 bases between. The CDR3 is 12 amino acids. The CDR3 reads CAISDGGGKLFF. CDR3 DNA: TGTGCCATCAGTGATGGGGGGGGAAAACTGTTTTTT.

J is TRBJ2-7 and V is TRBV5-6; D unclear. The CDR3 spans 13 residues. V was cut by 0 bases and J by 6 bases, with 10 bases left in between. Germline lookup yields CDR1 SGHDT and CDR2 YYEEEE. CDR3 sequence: CASSLVSGSEQYF. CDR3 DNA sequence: TGTGCCAGCAGCTTGGTCTCCGGGTCCGAGCAGTACTTC. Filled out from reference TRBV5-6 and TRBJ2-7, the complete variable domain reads DAGVTQSPTHLIKTRGQQVTLRCSPKSGHDTVSWYQQALGQGPQFIFQYYEEEERQRGNFPDRFSGHQFPNYSSELNVNALLLGDSALYLCASSLVSGSEQYFGPGTRLTVT.

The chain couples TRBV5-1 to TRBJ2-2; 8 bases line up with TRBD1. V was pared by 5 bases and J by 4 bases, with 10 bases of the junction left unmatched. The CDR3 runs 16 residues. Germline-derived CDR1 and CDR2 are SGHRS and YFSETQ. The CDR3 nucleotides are TGCGCCAGCAGGGGCGAAGGACAGGGTGCCACCGGGGAGCTGTTTTTT. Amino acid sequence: CASRGEGQGATGELFF.